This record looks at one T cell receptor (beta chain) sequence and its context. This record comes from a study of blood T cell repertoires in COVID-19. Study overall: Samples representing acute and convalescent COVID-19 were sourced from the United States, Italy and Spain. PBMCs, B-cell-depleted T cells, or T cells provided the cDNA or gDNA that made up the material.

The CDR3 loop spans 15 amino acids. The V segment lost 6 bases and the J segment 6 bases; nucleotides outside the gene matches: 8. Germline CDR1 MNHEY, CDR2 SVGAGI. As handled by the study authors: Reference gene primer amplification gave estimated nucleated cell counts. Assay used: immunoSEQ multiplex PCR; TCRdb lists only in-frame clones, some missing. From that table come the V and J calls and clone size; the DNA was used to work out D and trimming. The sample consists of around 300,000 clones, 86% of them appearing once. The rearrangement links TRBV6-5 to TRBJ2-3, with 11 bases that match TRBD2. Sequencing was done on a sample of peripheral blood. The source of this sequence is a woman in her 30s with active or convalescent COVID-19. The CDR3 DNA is TGTGCCAGCAGCACCCTAGCGGGGGGTCATGATACGCAGTATTTT. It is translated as CASSTLAGGHDTQYF.